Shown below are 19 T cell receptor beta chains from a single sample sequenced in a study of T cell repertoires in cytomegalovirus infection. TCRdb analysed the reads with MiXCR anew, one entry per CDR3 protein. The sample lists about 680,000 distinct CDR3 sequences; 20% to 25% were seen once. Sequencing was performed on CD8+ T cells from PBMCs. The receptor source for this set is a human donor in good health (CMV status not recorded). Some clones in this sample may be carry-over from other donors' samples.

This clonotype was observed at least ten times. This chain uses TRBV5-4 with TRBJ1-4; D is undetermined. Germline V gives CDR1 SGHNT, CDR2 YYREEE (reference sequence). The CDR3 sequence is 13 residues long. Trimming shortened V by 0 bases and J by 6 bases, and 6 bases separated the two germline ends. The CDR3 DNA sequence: TGTGCCAGCAGCTTGGCCGGGGATGAAAAACTGTTTTTT. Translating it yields CASSLAGDEKLFF.

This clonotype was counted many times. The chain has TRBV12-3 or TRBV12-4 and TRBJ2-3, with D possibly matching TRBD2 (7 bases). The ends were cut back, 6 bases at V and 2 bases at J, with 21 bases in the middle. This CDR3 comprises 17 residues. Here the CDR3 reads CASSHPSGEGDTDTQYF. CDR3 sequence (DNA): TGTGCCAGCAGCCATCCATCAGGGGAGGGAGACACAGATACGCAGTATTTT.

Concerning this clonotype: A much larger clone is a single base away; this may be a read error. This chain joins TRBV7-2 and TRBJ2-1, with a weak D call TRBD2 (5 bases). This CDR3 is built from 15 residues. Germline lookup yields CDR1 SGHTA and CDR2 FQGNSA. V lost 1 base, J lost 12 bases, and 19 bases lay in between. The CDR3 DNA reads TGTGCCAGCAGCTTAGTCGGGGTATCCTGGGATGTGCAGTTCTTC. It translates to CASSLVGVSWDVQFF.

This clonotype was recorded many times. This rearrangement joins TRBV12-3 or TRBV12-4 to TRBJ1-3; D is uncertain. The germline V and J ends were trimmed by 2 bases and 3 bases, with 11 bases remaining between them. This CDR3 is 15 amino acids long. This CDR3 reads CASSLTTDLGNTIYF. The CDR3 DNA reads TGTGCCAGCAGTTTAACAACAGACCTTGGAAACACCATATATTTT.

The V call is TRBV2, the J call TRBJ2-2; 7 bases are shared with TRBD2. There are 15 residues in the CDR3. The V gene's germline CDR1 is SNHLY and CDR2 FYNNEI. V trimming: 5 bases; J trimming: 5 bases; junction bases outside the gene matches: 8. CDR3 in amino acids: CASSHPQRGTGELFF. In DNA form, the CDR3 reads TGTGCCAGCAGTCACCCCCAGCGGGGAACCGGGGAGCTGTTTTTT.

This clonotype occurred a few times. CDR3 coding DNA: TGTGCCAGCAGCTTAAGTCTAGGAGGCAATGAGCAGTTCTTC. Translating it yields CASSLSLGGNEQFF. J is TRBJ2-1 and V is TRBV7-2, with a weak D call TRBD2 (5 bases). The CDR3 is made up of 14 amino acids. V gave up 2 bases and J gave up 6 bases, with 11 bases separating them. The germline gives CDR1 SGHTA, CDR2 FQGNSA.

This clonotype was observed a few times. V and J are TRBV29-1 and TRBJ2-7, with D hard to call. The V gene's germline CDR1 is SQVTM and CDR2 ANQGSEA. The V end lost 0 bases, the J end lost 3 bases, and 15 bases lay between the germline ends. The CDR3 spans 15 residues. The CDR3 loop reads CSVEDLRGSNYEQYF. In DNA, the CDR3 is TGCAGCGTTGAAGATCTGAGAGGTTCGAACTACGAGCAGTACTTC.

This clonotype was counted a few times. Here the CDR3 reads CASSTTRARTEAFF. DNA of the CDR3: TGTGCCAGCAGCACTACAAGGGCGCGGACTGAAGCTTTCTTT. This chain links TRBV2 with TRBJ1-1; D uncertain. The V gene's germline CDR1 is SNHLY and CDR2 FYNNEI. V was clipped by 6 bases and J by 5 bases, with 16 bases between them. The CDR3 consists of 14 residues.

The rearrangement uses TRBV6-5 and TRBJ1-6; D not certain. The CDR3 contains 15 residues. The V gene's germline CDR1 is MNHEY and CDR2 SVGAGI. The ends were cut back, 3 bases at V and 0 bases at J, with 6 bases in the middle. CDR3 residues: CASSYGSSYNSPLHF. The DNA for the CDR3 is TGTGCCAGCAGTTATGGGAGCTCCTATAATTCACCCCTCCACTTT.

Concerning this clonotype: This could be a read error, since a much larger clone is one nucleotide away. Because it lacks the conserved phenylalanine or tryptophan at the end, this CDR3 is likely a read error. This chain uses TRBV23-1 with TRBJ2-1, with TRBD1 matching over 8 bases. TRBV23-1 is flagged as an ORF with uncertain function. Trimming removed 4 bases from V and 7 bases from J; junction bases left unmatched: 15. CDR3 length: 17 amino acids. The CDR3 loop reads CASSRFSRKDRENEQFL. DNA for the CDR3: TGCGCCAGCAGTCGGTTCTCCCGCAAGGACAGGGAAAATGAGCAGTTCCTC.

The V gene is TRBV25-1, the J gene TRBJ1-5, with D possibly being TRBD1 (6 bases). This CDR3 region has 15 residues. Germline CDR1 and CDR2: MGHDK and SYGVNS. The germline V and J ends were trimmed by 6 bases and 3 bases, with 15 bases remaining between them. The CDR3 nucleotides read TGTGCCAGCAGGGCCGGGGGGGGCGCCAATCAGCCCCAGCATTTT. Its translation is CASRAGGGANQPQHF.

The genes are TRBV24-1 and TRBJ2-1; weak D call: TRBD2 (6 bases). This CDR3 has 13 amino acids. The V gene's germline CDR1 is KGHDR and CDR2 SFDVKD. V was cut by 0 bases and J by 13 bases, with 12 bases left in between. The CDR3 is CATSDLQSGDQFF. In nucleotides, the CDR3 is TGTGCCACCAGTGATTTGCAGTCGGGAGATCAGTTCTTC.

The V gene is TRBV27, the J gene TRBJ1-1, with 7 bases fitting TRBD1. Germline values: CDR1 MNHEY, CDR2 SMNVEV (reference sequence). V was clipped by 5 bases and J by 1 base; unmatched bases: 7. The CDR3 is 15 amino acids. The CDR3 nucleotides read TGTGCCAGCAGTGCCGACAGGGCGGGGAACACTGAAGCTTTCTTT. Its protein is CASSADRAGNTEAFF.

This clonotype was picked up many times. This CDR3 reads CASSYGTLEQYV. CDR3 bases: TGTGCCAGCAGCTACGGGACCCTCGAGCAGTACGTC. The V gene is TRBV7-2, the J gene TRBJ2-7, with D perhaps given as TRBD1 or TRBD2 (5 bases each). V shed 4 bases and J shed 6 bases, with 10 bases lying between them. Germline assignment: CDR1 SGHTA and CDR2 FQGNSA. CDR3 length: 12 residues.

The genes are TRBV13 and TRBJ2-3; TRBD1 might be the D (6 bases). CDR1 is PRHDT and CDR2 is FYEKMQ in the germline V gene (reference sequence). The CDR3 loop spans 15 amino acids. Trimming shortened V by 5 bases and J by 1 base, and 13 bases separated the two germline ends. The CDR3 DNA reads TGTGCCAGCAGCGCTCCAGGGGACCGCACAGATACGCAGTATTTT. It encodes CASSAPGDRTDTQYF.

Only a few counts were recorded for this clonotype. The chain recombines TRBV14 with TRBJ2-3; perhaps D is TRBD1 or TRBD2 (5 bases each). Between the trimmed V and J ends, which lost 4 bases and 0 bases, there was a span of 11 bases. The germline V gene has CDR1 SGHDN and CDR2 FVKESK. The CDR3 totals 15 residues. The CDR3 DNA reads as TGTGCCAGCAGCCTCGGGGCCGCTAGCACAGATACGCAGTATTTT. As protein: CASSLGAASTDTQYF.

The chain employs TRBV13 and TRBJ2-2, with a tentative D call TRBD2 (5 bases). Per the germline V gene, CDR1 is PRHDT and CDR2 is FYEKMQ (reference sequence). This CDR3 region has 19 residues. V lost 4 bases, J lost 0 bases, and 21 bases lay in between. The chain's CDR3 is CASSSYPGGSKANTGELFF. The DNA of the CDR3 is TGTGCCAGCAGCTCCTACCCGGGCGGGTCCAAGGCGAACACCGGGGAGCTGTTTTTT.

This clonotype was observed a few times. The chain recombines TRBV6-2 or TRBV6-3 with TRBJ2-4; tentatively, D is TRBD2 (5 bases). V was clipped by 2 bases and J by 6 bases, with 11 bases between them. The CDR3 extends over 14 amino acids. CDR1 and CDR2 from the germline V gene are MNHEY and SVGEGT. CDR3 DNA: TGTGCCAGCAGTTACGCCGGCGGGTTAAACATTCAGTACTTC. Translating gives CASSYAGGLNIQYF.

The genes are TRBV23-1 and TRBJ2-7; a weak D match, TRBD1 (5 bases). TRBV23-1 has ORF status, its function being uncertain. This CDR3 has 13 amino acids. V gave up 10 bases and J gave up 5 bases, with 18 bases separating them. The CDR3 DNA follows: TGCGCCAAAAGTCCAGGGCCGGCACACGAGCAGTACGTC. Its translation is CAKSPGPAHEQYV.